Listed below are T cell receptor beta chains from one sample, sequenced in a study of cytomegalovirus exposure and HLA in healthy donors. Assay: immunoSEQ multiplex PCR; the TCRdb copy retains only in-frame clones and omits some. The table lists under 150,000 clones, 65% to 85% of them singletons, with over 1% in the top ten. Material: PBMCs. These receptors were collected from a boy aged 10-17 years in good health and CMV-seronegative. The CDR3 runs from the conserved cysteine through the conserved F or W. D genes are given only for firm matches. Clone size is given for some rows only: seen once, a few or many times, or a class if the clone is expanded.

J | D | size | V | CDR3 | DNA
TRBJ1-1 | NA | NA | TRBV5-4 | CASSSDDRSATEAFF | TGTGCCAGCAGCTCCGACGACCGGAGTGCGACTGAAGCTTTCTTT
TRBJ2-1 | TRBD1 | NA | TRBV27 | CASSLSRGLGNEQFF | TGTGCCAGCAGTTTATCCAGGGGGCTCGGGAATGAGCAGTTCTTC
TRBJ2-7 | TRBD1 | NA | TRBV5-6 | CASSSEGQGAYEQYF | TGTGCCAGCAGCTCAGAGGGACAGGGGGCTTACGAGCAGTACTTC
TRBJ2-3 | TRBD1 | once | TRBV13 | CASSLWTGGEWGTDTQYF | TGTGCCAGCAGCCTTTGGACAGGGGGCGAATGGGGCACAGATACGCAGTATTTT
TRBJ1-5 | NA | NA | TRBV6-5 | CASSYFQGLEDQPQHF | TGTGCCAGCAGTTACTTCCAGGGCCTTGAGGATCAGCCCCAGCATTTT
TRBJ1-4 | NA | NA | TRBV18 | CASSEKSLSTNEKLFF | TGTGCCAGCTCAGAAAAGAGTCTTTCAACTAATGAAAAACTGTTTTTT
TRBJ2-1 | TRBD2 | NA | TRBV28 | CASQPPGLAGGPLSYNEQFF | TGTGCCAGCCAACCCCCGGGACTAGCGGGAGGGCCCCTCTCCTACAATGAGCAGTTCTTC
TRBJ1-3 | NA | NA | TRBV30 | CAWSEGAGNTIYF | TGTGCCTGGAGTGAGGGGGCTGGAAACACCATATATTTT
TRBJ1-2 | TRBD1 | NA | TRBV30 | CAWKSRDRVFYGYPF | TGTGCCTGGAAATCCCGGGACAGGGTCTTCTATGGCTACCCCTTC
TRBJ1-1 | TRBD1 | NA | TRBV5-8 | CASRDLQGGGTEAFF | TGTGCCAGCAGAGACCTACAGGGGGGAGGAACTGAAGCTTTCTTT
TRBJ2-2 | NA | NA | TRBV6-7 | CASSYSTFGRNGELFF | TGTGCCAGCAGTTACTCGACCTTCGGGAGAAACGGGGAGCTGTTTTTT
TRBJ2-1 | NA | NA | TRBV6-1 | CASSPSGHSYNEQFF | TGTGCCAGCAGCCCCTCAGGACACTCCTACAATGAGCAGTTCTTC
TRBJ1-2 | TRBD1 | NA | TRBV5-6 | CASSLEAGQGSYGYTF | TGTGCCAGCAGCTTGGAAGCGGGACAGGGAAGCTATGGCTACACCTTC
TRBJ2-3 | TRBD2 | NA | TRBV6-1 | CASRSLAGGIDTQYF | TGTGCCAGCAGAAGCCTAGCGGGAGGGATAGATACGCAGTATTTT
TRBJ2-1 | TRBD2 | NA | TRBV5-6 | CASSLGGSSYNEQFF | TGTGCCAGCAGCTTAGGCGGGAGCTCCTACAATGAGCAGTTCTTC
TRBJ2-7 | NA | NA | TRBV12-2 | CASRLAIGQYF | TGTGCAAGTCGCTTAGCTATCGGGCAGTACTTC
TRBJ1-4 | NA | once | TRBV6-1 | CASSELIGQGFNEKLFF | TGTGCCAGCAGTGAACTCATCGGGCAGGGCTTTAATGAAAAACTGTTTTTT
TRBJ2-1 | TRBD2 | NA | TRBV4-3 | CASSRTREPYNEQFF | TGCGCCAGCAGCCGGACGCGGGAGCCCTACAATGAGCAGTTCTTC
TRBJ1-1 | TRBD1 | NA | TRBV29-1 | CSVGAGGFEVNTEAFF | TGCAGCGTTGGGGCAGGGGGCTTCGAAGTGAACACTGAAGCTTTCTTT
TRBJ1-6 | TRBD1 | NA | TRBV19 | CASTSGAGGLDSPLHF | TGTGCCAGTACCTCTGGGGCAGGGGGCTTAGATTCACCCCTCCACTTT
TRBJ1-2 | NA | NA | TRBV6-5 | CASSTEGGLGGYTF | TGTGCCAGCAGTACCGAGGGGGGGTTAGGAGGCTACACCTTC
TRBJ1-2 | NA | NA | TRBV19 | CASMTGGGYGYTF | TGTGCCAGTATGACCGGCGGTGGCTATGGCTACACCTTC